This TCR beta chain comes out of a study of beta chain features in type 1 diabetes. Only a few counts were recorded for this clone. This sample includes further DNA sequences coding for the same CDR3. CDR3 length: 14 residues. Expressed TCRB transcripts were sequenced after all isolated RNA was converted to cDNA. The protocol was immunoSEQ multiplex PCR, while the TCRdb copy is restricted to in-frame clones and leaves out a portion. The sample contains 500,000 to 700,000 clones, 15% to 19% of which appear only once. The V gene is TRBV12-2, the J gene TRBJ1-2. TRBV12-2 is a pseudogene locus. The sequenced material came from naive CD4+ T cells from blood. This receptor was taken from a man aged 18 to 30 in good health. DNA for the CDR3: TGTGCAAGTCGCTTAGCGCGTGGGACGGACCTCTACACCTTC. Translated, it gives CASRLARGTDLYTF.